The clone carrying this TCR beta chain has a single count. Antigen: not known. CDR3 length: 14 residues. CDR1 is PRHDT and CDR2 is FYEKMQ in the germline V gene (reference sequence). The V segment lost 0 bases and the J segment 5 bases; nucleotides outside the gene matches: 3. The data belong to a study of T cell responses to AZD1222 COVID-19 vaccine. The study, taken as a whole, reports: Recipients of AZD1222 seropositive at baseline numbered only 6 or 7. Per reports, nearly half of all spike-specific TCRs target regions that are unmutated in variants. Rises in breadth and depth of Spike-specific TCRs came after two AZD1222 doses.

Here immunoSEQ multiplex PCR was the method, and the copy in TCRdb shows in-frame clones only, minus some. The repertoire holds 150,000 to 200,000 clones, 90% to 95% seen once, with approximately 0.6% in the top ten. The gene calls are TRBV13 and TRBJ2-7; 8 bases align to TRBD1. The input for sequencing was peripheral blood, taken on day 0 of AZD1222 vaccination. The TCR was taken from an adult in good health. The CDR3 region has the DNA TGTGCCAGCAGCTTAGGGACAGGGGACAACGAGCAGTACTTC. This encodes CASSLGTGDNEQYF.